One sample yielded the 28 T cell receptor beta chains listed below, sequenced in a study of control samples from healthy donors and cancer patients. TCRdb keeps only in-frame clones here, not all; method: immunoSEQ multiplex PCR. The sample lists about 120,000 clones, over 80% occurring once. Sequencing input: PBMCs. The receptors shown here come from an elderly man with head and neck cancer.

This chain links TRBV5-1 with TRBJ2-5; tentative D call: TRBD1 (6 bases). V was trimmed by 4 bases and J by 1 base, leaving 14 bases between them. CDR1 is SGHRS and CDR2 is YFSETQ in the germline V gene. This CDR3 comprises 15 residues. The chain's CDR3 is CASSQPSGAQETQYF. DNA of the CDR3: TGCGCCAGCAGCCAACCATCAGGGGCCCAAGAGACCCAGTACTTC. Full variable domain (missing parts from reference TRBV5-1 and TRBJ2-5): KAGVTQTPRYLIKTRGQQVTLSCSPISGHRSVSWYQQTPGQGLQFLFEYFSETQRNKGNFPGRFSGRQFSNSRSEMNVSTLELGDSALYLCASSQPSGAQETQYFGPGTRLLVL.

The J gene is TRBJ1-2, the V gene TRBV30, with D unclear. The CDR3 length is 13 residues. Per germline, CDR1 GTSNPN and CDR2 SVGIG (reference sequence). V was cut by 0 bases and J by 12 bases, with 17 bases left in between. The CDR3 sequence is CAWSVRLNDPHTF. Written as DNA, the CDR3 is TGTGCCTGGAGTGTAAGGTTAAATGATCCCCACACCTTC.

This chain uses TRBV5-6 with TRBJ2-5, with 9 bases fitting TRBD1. Germline CDR1 reads SGHDT; CDR2 reads YYEEEE. This CDR3 has 15 amino acids. The J segment lost 4 bases and the V segment lost 0 bases, leaving 4 bases of the junction unmatched. In DNA, the CDR3 is TGTGCCAGCAGCTTGGGGGGACAGGGTTCAGAGACCCAGTACTTC. Translating gives CASSLGGQGSETQYF.

The V call is TRBV6-2 or TRBV6-3, the J call TRBJ2-1, with 9 bases identical to TRBD2. J lost 7 bases, V lost 3 bases, and 10 bases had no gene match. Germline CDR1 is MNHEY and CDR2 is SVGEGT. CDR3 size: 16 residues. CDR3 DNA sequence: TGTGCCAGCAGTTATGCCCTGACTAGCGGAAATAATGAGCAGTTCTTC. Its protein product is CASSYALTSGNNEQFF.

The V gene is TRBV30, the J gene TRBJ1-2; maybe TRBD1 (5 bases). V lost 3 bases to trimming and J lost 4 bases, with 15 bases between them. CDR1 is GTSNPN and CDR2 is SVGIG in the germline V gene (reference sequence). The CDR3 is made up of 14 amino acids. The CDR3 sequence is CAWSASRGLYGYTF. The CDR3 nucleotides read TGTGCCTGGAGCGCATCAAGGGGTCTCTATGGCTACACCTTC. The full variable domain, with the rest looked up from reference TRBV30 and TRBJ1-2, is SQTIHQWPATLVQPVGSPLSLECTVEGTSNPNLYWYRQAAGRGLQLLFYSVGIGQISSEVPQNLSASRPQDRQFILSSKKLLLSDSGFYLCAWSASRGLYGYTFGSGTRLTVV.

This clone was recorded once. The chain recombines TRBV5-1 with TRBJ2-7, with D perhaps matching TRBD1 or TRBD2 (6 bases each). V lost 4 bases and J 5 bases, leaving 19 bases between the germline ends. Germline values: CDR1 SGHRS, CDR2 YFSETQ. The CDR3 runs to 15 residues. The CDR3 is CASSPEGLPGDEQYF. In DNA, the CDR3 is TGCGCCAGCAGCCCGGAGGGACTTCCAGGGGACGAGCAGTACTTC. Combining the CDR3 with reference TRBV5-1 and TRBJ2-7 gives the whole variable domain KAGVTQTPRYLIKTRGQQVTLSCSPISGHRSVSWYQQTPGQGLQFLFEYFSETQRNKGNFPGRFSGRQFSNSRSEMNVSTLELGDSALYLCASSPEGLPGDEQYFGPGTRLTVT.

The chain joins TRBV9 to TRBJ2-7, with 7 bases lining up with TRBD1. Germline CDR1 is SGDLS and CDR2 is YYNGEE. The V segment lost 3 bases and the J segment 3 bases; nucleotides outside the gene matches: 6. The CDR3 sequence is 14 residues long. The CDR3: CASSDTSGGYEQYF. Written as DNA, the CDR3 is TGTGCCAGCAGCGATACTTCAGGGGGCTACGAGCAGTACTTC.

The rearrangement links TRBV5-1 to TRBJ1-2; the D gene is possibly TRBD1 (5 bases). Trimming cost V 4 bases and J 7 bases, with 8 bases left between them. The germline V gene encodes CDR1 SGHRS and CDR2 YFSETQ. There are 11 residues in the CDR3. The CDR3 spells CASSRGGGYTF. CDR3 coding DNA: TGCGCCAGCAGCCGCGGGGGTGGCTACACCTTC.

This chain links TRBV10-2 with TRBJ1-3; 9 bases are shared with TRBD1. Germline CDR1 is WSHSY and CDR2 is SAAADI. The ends lost 1 base at V and 0 bases at J; junction bases unmatched: 4. The CDR3 has 17 amino acids. The CDR3 sequence is CASSELDRGGSGNTIYF. The CDR3 nucleotides are TGCGCCAGCAGTGAGTTGGACAGGGGAGGCTCTGGAAACACCATATATTTT.

This clone was recorded only once. The chain combines TRBV18 with TRBJ1-5, with D possibly TRBD1 on 5 matching bases. This CDR3 has 17 residues. Between the trimmed V and J ends, which lost 0 bases and 1 base, there was a span of 13 bases. Germline-derived CDR1 and CDR2 are KGHSH and LQKENI. CDR3 sequence reads: CASSPPNIGGSNQPQHF. DNA of the CDR3: TGTGCCAGCTCACCACCGAATATCGGGGGAAGCAATCAGCCCCAGCATTTT.

The V and J genes are TRBV5-5 and TRBJ2-7, with TRBD2 matching over 12 bases. The germline gives CDR1 SGHKS, CDR2 YYEKEE (reference sequence). Germline trimming cut 4 bases from V and 4 bases from J; bases unmatched to any gene: 3. The CDR3 contains 14 residues. In DNA, the CDR3 is TGTGCCAGCAGCCGAACTAGCGGGGGGTACGAGCAGTACTTC. Amino acids: CASSRTSGGYEQYF. Full variable domain (rest looked up from reference TRBV5-5 and TRBJ2-7): DAGVTQSPTHLIKTRGQQVTLRCSPISGHKSVSWYQQVLGQGPQFIFQYYEKEERGRGNFPDRFSARQFPNYSSELNVNALLLGDSALYLCASSRTSGGYEQYFGPGTRLTVT.

V gene TRBV7-9 combines with J gene TRBJ2-1; 10 nucleotides line up with TRBD1. Germline V lookup: CDR1 SEHNR, CDR2 FQNEAQ (reference sequence). The CDR3 consists of 16 residues. The V segment lost 5 bases and the J segment 7 bases; nucleotides outside the gene matches: 11. The chain's CDR3 is CASSPPDRGLRNEQFF. Here the CDR3 DNA reads TGTGCCAGCAGCCCGCCCGACAGGGGGCTCAGGAATGAGCAGTTCTTC.

CDR3 in amino acids: CASSPDGGRVNYEQYF. The CDR3 nucleotides are TGTGCCAGCTCACCAGACGGGGGGCGGGTGAATTACGAGCAGTACTTC. The chain recombines TRBV18 with TRBJ2-7, with D possibly being TRBD2 (7 bases). The CDR3 covers 16 residues. CDR1 is KGHSH, CDR2 LQKENI, per germline. The V end was cut by 2 bases, the J end by 4 bases, with 18 bases between.

The chain links TRBV27 to TRBJ2-2; D gene uncertain. Germline V gives CDR1 MNHEY, CDR2 SMNVEV (reference sequence). V was cut by 8 bases and J by 4 bases, with 5 bases left in between. The CDR3 has 11 amino acids. CDR3 in DNA: TGTGCCAGCGGGCCCACCGGGGAGCTGTTTTTT. Its protein product is CASGPTGELFF.

This rearrangement joins TRBV7-8 to TRBJ1-1; D is perhaps TRBD1 (5 bases). Between the trimmed V and J ends, which lost 0 bases and 5 bases, there was a span of 22 bases. CDR3 size: 18 residues. Germline lookup yields CDR1 SGHVS and CDR2 FQNEAQ. The CDR3 region has the DNA TGTGCCAGCAGCTTAGCGTTAAGGGCGGCGGGGGTGAGAACTGAAGCTTTCTTT. Translated: CASSLALRAAGVRTEAFF.

This chain links TRBV30 with TRBJ1-2; D unresolved. Trimming left V 6 bases short and J 0 bases short, with 14 bases between. This CDR3 has 14 residues. Germline lookup yields CDR1 GTSNPN and CDR2 SVGIG (reference sequence). The CDR3 spells CACVLGTANYGYTF. As DNA, the CDR3 is TGTGCCTGTGTTTTGGGAACAGCTAACTATGGCTACACCTTC.

CDR3 region: CAWSVLVGDTQYF. DNA of the CDR3: TGTGCCTGGAGTGTACTAGTGGGAGATACGCAGTATTTT. The chain is built from TRBV30 and TRBJ2-3; weak D call: TRBD2 (5 bases). V lost 0 bases, J lost 5 bases, and 9 bases lay in between. Germline-derived CDR1 and CDR2 are GTSNPN and SVGIG (reference sequence). The CDR3 covers 13 residues.

The genes are TRBV5-1 and TRBJ1-1; 7 bases line up with TRBD1. V shed 4 bases and J 4 bases; nucleotides not matched to a gene: 10. The CDR3 covers 15 residues. Germline CDR1 reads SGHRS; CDR2 reads YFSETQ. The CDR3 sequence: CASSPGDRAVTEAFF. DNA of the CDR3: TGCGCCAGCAGCCCGGGAGACAGGGCGGTCACTGAAGCTTTCTTT.

The chain joins TRBV6-2 or TRBV6-3 to TRBJ1-5; D unclear. This CDR3 region has 17 residues. Germline-derived CDR1 and CDR2 are MNHEY and SVGEGT. V was clipped by 2 bases and J by 4 bases, with 18 bases between them. CDR3 region: CASSYGLKAGRNQPQHF. CDR3 coding DNA: TGTGCCAGCAGTTACGGCCTAAAGGCAGGTAGAAATCAGCCCCAGCATTTT.

The chain employs TRBV5-8 and TRBJ1-4; D unresolved. The germline V gene has CDR1 SGHTS and CDR2 YDEGEE. The CDR3 runs to 14 residues. V lost 2 bases to trimming and J lost 5 bases, with 10 bases between them. CDR3 protein: CASSFGSGNEKLFF. The CDR3, as DNA: TGTGCCAGCAGCTTCGGGTCGGGGAATGAAAAACTGTTTTTT. The variable domain in full, with the rest retrieved from reference TRBV5-8 and TRBJ1-4, is EAGVTQSPTHLIKTRGQQATLRCSPISGHTSVYWYQQALGLGLQFLLWYDEGEERNRGNFPPRFSGRQFPNYSSELNVNALELEDSALYLCASSFGSGNEKLFFGSGTQLSVL.

V usage is TRBV3-1 (or the pseudogene TRBV3-2) and J usage is TRBJ2-5, with D unresolved. V was clipped by 4 bases and J by 3 bases, with 9 bases between them. CDR3 length equals 13 residues. CDR1 LGHDT and CDR2 YNNKEL come from the germline V gene (reference sequence). CDR3 protein: CASSRRTEETQYF. The CDR3 DNA reads TGTGCCAGCAGCCGTCGTACGGAAGAGACCCAGTACTTC.

This chain links TRBV20-1 with TRBJ2-2; unclear D gene. V was pared by 3 bases and J by 6 bases, with 8 bases between. Germline V lookup: CDR1 DFQATT, CDR2 SNEGSKA (reference sequence). The CDR3 runs 12 residues. This CDR3 is CSASSGPGELFF. CDR3 nucleotides: TGCAGTGCTAGTTCTGGGCCCGGGGAGCTGTTTTTT.

V usage is TRBV6-2 or TRBV6-3 and J usage is TRBJ2-7; 12 bases agree with TRBD2. The CDR3 runs 14 residues. Germline CDR1 and CDR2: MNHEY and SVGEGT. V lost 5 bases and J lost 3; bases outside the gene matches: 2. CDR3 protein: CASSGLAGFYEQYF. CDR3 nucleotides: TGTGCCAGCAGTGGACTAGCGGGATTCTACGAGCAGTACTTC.

The V call is TRBV19, the J call TRBJ1-5, with a weak D call TRBD1 (5 bases). The germline V gene encodes CDR1 LNHDA and CDR2 SQIVND (reference sequence). This CDR3 is 12 amino acids long. The V end lost 6 bases, the J end lost 6 bases, and 9 bases lay between the germline ends. The CDR3 sequence: CASRGGGQPQHF. DNA for the CDR3: TGTGCCAGTAGGGGGGGAGGTCAGCCCCAGCATTTT. Complete variable domain (other parts from reference TRBV19 and TRBJ1-5): DGGITQSPKYLFRKEGQNVTLSCEQNLNHDAMYWYRQDPGQGLRLIYYSQIVNDFQKGDIAEGYSVSREKKESFPLTVTSAQKNPTAFYLCASRGGGQPQHFGDGTRLSIL.

The CDR3 is CASSHEGVQETQYF. The DNA for the CDR3 is TGTGCCAGCAGCCACGAGGGGGTCCAAGAGACCCAGTACTTC. The gene calls are TRBV6-2 or TRBV6-3 and TRBJ2-5, with TRBD1 as a possible D gene (6 bases). The CDR3 sequence is 14 residues long. V was trimmed by 6 bases and J by 1 base, leaving 12 bases between them. Germline loops: CDR1 MNHEY, CDR2 SVGEGT.

This clone has more than one count but fewer than ten. CDR3 residues: CASSPAGDYEQYF. The CDR3 coding sequence is TGTGCCAGCAGTCCCGCGGGGGACTACGAGCAGTACTTC. V usage is TRBV12-3 or TRBV12-4 and J usage is TRBJ2-7, with TRBD2 matching over 7 bases. Trimming took 5 bases from V and 3 from J; bases not matched to a gene: 4. The CDR3 runs 13 residues.

The chain combines TRBV9 with TRBJ1-4; D is perhaps TRBD1 (5 bases). Germline V lookup: CDR1 SGDLS, CDR2 YYNGEE. The CDR3 has 13 residues. V lost 4 bases to trimming and J lost 8 bases, with 12 bases between them. CDR3 nucleotide sequence: TGTGCCAGCAGCCGCGGGACTGAAGAAAAACTGTTTTTT. Translated, it gives CASSRGTEEKLFF.

DNA of the CDR3: TGTGCCAGCAGTCCACTAGCGGTCAAAGAGACCCAGTACTTC. Translation: CASSPLAVKETQYF. The chain joins TRBV6-5 to TRBJ2-5, with TRBD2 matching over 8 bases. CDR1 and CDR2 (germline): MNHEY, SVGAGI. Unmatched junction bases numbered 5, after V lost 5 bases and J lost 3 bases. The CDR3 spans 14 residues.